One and the same sample provided the 7 T cell receptor beta chains below, sequenced in a study of blood T cell repertoires in COVID-19. The data were produced by immunoSEQ multiplex PCR, yet TCRdb's version contains in-frame clones alone and is incomplete. The repertoire holds 30,000 to 40,000 clones, with about 80% as singletons. The sample was peripheral blood. The receptors shown here come from a man in his fifties with acute or convalescent COVID-19.

This clone was seen a single time. The chain carries TRBV5-5 and TRBJ1-1; 7 positions agree with TRBD1. In germline, CDR1 is SGHKS, CDR2 YYEKEE (reference sequence). After removal of 1 base from V and 5 bases from J, the junction contained 5 bases not matched to a gene. CDR3 length: 14 amino acids. The CDR3 loop is CASSLKGAQTEAFF. The CDR3 DNA reads as TGTGCCAGCAGCTTGAAGGGGGCGCAGACTGAAGCTTTCTTT.

The chain carries TRBV5-4 and TRBJ2-2; the match to TRBD2 covers 10 bases. This CDR3 has 17 residues. Germline V gene lookup returns CDR1 SGHNT and CDR2 YYREEE (reference sequence). V was pared by 1 base and J by 5 bases, with 8 bases of the junction left unmatched. In nucleotides, the CDR3 is TGTGCCAGCAGCTTGTTACAGCGGGAGGGCATGACCGGGGAGCTGTTTTTT. It is translated as CASSLLQREGMTGELFF.

This clone was counted between two and nine times. V gene TRBV11-3 combines with J gene TRBJ1-1; D unresolved. V was clipped by 1 base and J by 1 base, with 4 bases between them. The length of the CDR3 is 13 residues. Germline CDR1 reads SGHNT; CDR2 reads YENEEA. The CDR3, as DNA: TGTGCCAGCAGCTTAGGCAGGAACACTGAAGCTTTCTTT. Its protein product is CASSLGRNTEAFF.

This clone was observed a few times. The V call is TRBV12-5, the J call TRBJ2-3; 12 nucleotides align to TRBD2. Germline V lookup: CDR1 LGHNT, CDR2 FRNRAP. Germline trimming cut 2 bases from V and 4 bases from J; bases unmatched to any gene: 16. The CDR3 is 20 residues long. This chain's CDR3 is CASGLTYSWTSGKVSDTQYF. The CDR3 coding sequence is TGTGCTAGTGGTTTGACCTACTCCTGGACTAGCGGGAAGGTTTCAGATACGCAGTATTTT.

The chain links TRBV24-1 to TRBJ2-2; TRBD1 matches 7 bases. Germline V gene data show CDR1 as KGHDR and CDR2 as SFDVKD. V gave up 5 bases and J gave up 1 base; unmatched junction bases: 3. The CDR3 runs to 15 residues. This chain's CDR3 is CATSVDRENTGELFF. Here the CDR3 DNA reads TGTGCCACCAGTGTTGACAGGGAGAACACCGGGGAGCTGTTTTTT.

The chain carries TRBV7-3 and TRBJ2-3, with 10 nucleotides matching TRBD2. Germline lookup yields CDR1 SGHTA and CDR2 FQGTGA. Trimming removed 5 bases from V and 5 bases from J; junction bases left unmatched: 7. This CDR3 is 15 amino acids long. As DNA, the CDR3 is TGTGCCAGCAGCCAGAGCGGGGGGGCAGGAGATACGCAGTATTTT. As protein: CASSQSGGAGDTQYF. Together with reference TRBV7-3 and TRBJ2-3, the CDR3 gives the full variable domain: GAGVSQTPSNKVTEKGKYVELRCDPISGHTALYWYRQSLGQGPEFLIYFQGTGAADDSGLPNDRFFAVRPEGSVSTLKIQRTERGDSAVYLCASSQSGGAGDTQYFGPGTRLTVL.

The V call is TRBV28, the J call TRBJ1-2; no clear D. CDR1 and CDR2 from the germline V gene are MDHEN and SYDVKM. The CDR3 totals 13 residues. V lost 5 bases and J 7 bases, leaving 14 bases between the germline ends. The CDR3 nucleotides read TGTGCCAGCAGTCTCCCAGGAGGTCCTGGCTACACCTTC. Amino acids: CASSLPGGPGYTF.